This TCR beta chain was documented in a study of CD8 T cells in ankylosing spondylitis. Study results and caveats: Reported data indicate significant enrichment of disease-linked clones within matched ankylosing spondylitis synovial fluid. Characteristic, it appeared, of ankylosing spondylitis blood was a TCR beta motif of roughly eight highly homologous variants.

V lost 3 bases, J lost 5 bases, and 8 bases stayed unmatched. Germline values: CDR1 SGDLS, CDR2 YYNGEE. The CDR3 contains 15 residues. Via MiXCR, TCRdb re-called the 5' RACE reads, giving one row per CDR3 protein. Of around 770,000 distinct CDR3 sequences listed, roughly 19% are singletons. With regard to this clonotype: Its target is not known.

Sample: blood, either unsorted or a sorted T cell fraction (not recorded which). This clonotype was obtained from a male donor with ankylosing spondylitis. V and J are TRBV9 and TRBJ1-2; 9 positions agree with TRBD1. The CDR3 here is CASSGMGQGPYGYTF. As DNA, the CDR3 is TGTGCCAGCAGCGGAATGGGACAGGGACCTTATGGCTACACCTTC.